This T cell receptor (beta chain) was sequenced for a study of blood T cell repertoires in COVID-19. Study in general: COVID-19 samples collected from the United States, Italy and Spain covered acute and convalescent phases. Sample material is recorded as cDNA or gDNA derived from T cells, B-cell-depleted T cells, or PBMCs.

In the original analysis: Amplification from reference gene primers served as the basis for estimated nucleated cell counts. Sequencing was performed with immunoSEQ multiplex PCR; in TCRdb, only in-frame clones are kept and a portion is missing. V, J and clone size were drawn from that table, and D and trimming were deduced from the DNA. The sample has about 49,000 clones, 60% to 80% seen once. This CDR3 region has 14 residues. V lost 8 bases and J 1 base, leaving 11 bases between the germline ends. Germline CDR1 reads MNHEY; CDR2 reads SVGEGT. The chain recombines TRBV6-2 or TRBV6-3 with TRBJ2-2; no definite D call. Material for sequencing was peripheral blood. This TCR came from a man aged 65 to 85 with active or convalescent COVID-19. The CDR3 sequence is CASRWLENTGELFF. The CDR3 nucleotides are TGTGCCAGCCGTTGGCTTGAGAACACCGGGGAGCTGTTTTTT.